These T cell receptor beta chains were read from a single sample in a study of T cell responses to AZD1222 COVID-19 vaccine. Produced via immunoSEQ multiplex PCR; TCRdb's table is partial and in-frame only. The data hold about 100,000 clones, with approximately 89% observed a single time. This specimen was peripheral blood, taken on day 0 of MenACWY control vaccination. Receptors originate from an adult in good health. Each CDR3 is given with its conserved first and last residue. D genes are given only for firm matches. The size entry is marked missing in some rows and otherwise reads once, few, many or a size class.

d_call	v_call	j_call	clone_size	cdr3_aa	cdr3_nt
TRBD1	TRBV5-1	TRBJ2-7	NA	CASSFGTGGVSSYEQYF	TGCGCCAGCAGCTTTGGGACAGGGGGCGTTAGCTCCTACGAGCAGTACTTC
NA	TRBV7-2	TRBJ1-2	NA	CASSLGPTSNYGYTF	TGTGCCAGCAGCTTAGGCCCCACGAGCAACTATGGCTACACCTTC
NA	TRBV2	TRBJ2-7	once	CASSDPRAPEQYF	TGTGCCAGCAGTGACCCCAGGGCCCCCGAGCAGTACTTC
NA	TRBV6-5	TRBJ1-5	NA	CASSYLGGNQPQHF	TGTGCCAGCAGTTATTTGGGGGGCAATCAGCCCCAGCATTTT
TRBD1	TRBV5-1	TRBJ1-1	NA	CASRDREQNTEAFF	TGCGCCAGCAGGGACAGGGAACAGAACACTGAAGCTTTCTTT
NA	TRBV7-2	TRBJ1-2	NA	CASSPHGATNYGYTF	TGTGCCAGCAGCCCCCATGGGGCAACTAACTATGGCTACACCTTC
TRBD1	TRBV30	TRBJ1-1	NA	CAWSLQGHTEAFF	TGTGCCTGGAGCCTACAGGGGCACACTGAAGCTTTCTTT
TRBD1	TRBV5-1	TRBJ2-7	NA	CASSSLTGGSYEQYF	TGCGCCAGCAGCTCTCTGACAGGGGGTTCCTACGAGCAGTACTTC
NA	TRBV19	TRBJ1-1	NA	CASSIDHDTDLNTEAFF	TGTGCCAGTAGTATAGATCATGACACGGACCTCAACACTGAAGCTTTCTTT
NA	TRBV18	TRBJ1-4	NA	CASSPPPGGEKLFF	TGTGCCAGCTCACCACCACCCGGGGGGGAAAAACTGTTTTTT
NA	TRBV18	TRBJ2-3	NA	CASSPSGDTQYF	TGTGCCAGCTCACCATCAGGAGATACGCAGTATTTT
NA	TRBV7-9	TRBJ2-7	NA	CASSSPEGSGEQYF	TGTGCCAGCAGCTCCCCCGAGGGCTCCGGGGAGCAGTACTTC
NA	TRBV20-1	TRBJ2-7	NA	CSASPAYSSYEQYF	TGCAGTGCTAGTCCGGCCTATAGCTCCTACGAGCAGTACTTC
TRBD1	TRBV28	TRBJ1-2	NA	CASAGGYGYTF	TGTGCCAGCGCAGGGGGCTATGGCTACACCTTC
TRBD1	TRBV27	TRBJ1-1	NA	CASISGGGTEAFF	TGTGCCAGCATCTCAGGGGGGGGTACTGAAGCTTTCTTT
NA	TRBV5-6	TRBJ1-4	NA	CASSYRVSNEKLFF	TGTGCCAGCAGCTACAGGGTATCCAATGAAAAACTGTTTTTT
TRBD2	TRBV2	TRBJ2-1	few	CASSELRGAYNEQFF	TGTGCCAGCAGTGAATTGCGGGGGGCTTACAATGAGCAGTTCTTC
NA	TRBV30	TRBJ2-7	NA	CAWSLGQVREQYF	TGTGCCTGGAGTTTGGGCCAGGTAAGGGAGCAGTACTTC
NA	TRBV7-3	TRBJ2-3	NA	CASSLTGGHTDTQYF	TGTGCCAGCAGCTTAACAGGGGGGCACACAGATACGCAGTATTTT
TRBD2	TRBV3-1/TRBV3-2	TRBJ2-5	NA	CASNRAGGEETQYF	TGTGCCAGCAATCGAGCGGGGGGGGAAGAGACCCAGTACTTC
NA	TRBV7-2	TRBJ1-2	few	CASSNSPQDGYTF	TGTGCCAGCAGCAACAGTCCTCAAGATGGCTACACCTTC
NA	TRBV30	TRBJ1-1	NA	CAWSVEGTEAFF	TGTGCCTGGAGTGTTGAGGGCACTGAAGCTTTCTTT
NA	TRBV21-1	TRBJ1-2	NA	CASSKEGRARGEYGYTF	TGTGCCAGCAGCAAAGAGGGCAGGGCCCGGGGAGAGTATGGCTACACCTTC
TRBD1	TRBV7-2	TRBJ2-5	NA	CASSLDRGTETQYF	TGTGCCAGCAGCTTGGACAGGGGAACGGAGACCCAGTACTTC
NA	TRBV7-3	TRBJ1-1	once	CASSPLGAMNTEAFF	TGTGCCAGCAGCCCTTTGGGGGCCATGAACACTGAAGCTTTCTTT
TRBD1	TRBV6-5	TRBJ1-4	NA	CASRGQGWEKLFF	TGTGCCAGCAGGGGACAGGGGTGGGAAAAACTGTTTTTT
TRBD2	TRBV19	TRBJ2-3	NA	CASSSSGGNTDTQYF	TGTGCCAGTAGTTCCAGCGGGGGAAACACAGATACGCAGTATTTT
NA	TRBV4-3	TRBJ2-7	NA	CASSQVGQSYEQYF	TGCGCCAGCAGCCAAGTGGGGCAGTCCTACGAGCAGTACTTC
NA	TRBV24-1	TRBJ1-1	few	CATSSGVRAFF	TGTGCCACCAGTTCCGGGGTGCGGGCTTTCTTT
NA	TRBV7-9	TRBJ1-1	NA	CASSSTGLSTEAFF	TGTGCCAGCAGCTCAACAGGGTTGAGCACTGAAGCTTTCTTT
NA	TRBV12-3/TRBV12-4	TRBJ1-1	NA	CASTGTANTEAFF	TGTGCCAGCACCGGGACGGCGAACACTGAAGCTTTCTTT